This T cell receptor beta chain was identified in a study of naive and memory T cell subsets (dated by TCRdb to 2017 to 2019). Study-level background: An open-source, UMI-based TCR alpha and beta sequencing pipeline was applied to sorted naive and memory peripheral blood T cell subsets. IgG serology results and the functional CMV T cell responses were in complete agreement. RNA was DNase-treated and reverse transcribed with TCR constant-region primers, mostly using SuperScript III. General study outcomes and caveats: The repertoire findings for the naive and memory subsets could not be validated against a ground truth, as none was available. A few larger clonotypes were found in naive repertoires, especially CD8, and these larger clonotypes were possibly memory cells re-expressing CD45RA. Gini index rose and Shannon and inverse Simpson diversity fell from naive through CM, EM and EMRA in both CD4 and CD8 cells. A clonotype was defined as a single alpha or beta chain sequence rather than as a paired alpha/beta receptor. RNA-based TCR counts may be affected by expression changes linked to T cell activation and differentiation. TCR abundance followed a power law with an exponent that was different for naive and memory subsets but consistent across the three individuals. Once error correction was done, more than 90% of naive TCR sequences showed up just once, which made the naive abundance distributions much steeper than those of the memory subsets.

From the second PCR step on, the TCR alpha and beta chain libraries were amplified in separate reactions. To determine each donor's CMV status, fresh PBMCs were stimulated overnight with CMV viral lysate, and IFNgamma production from CD4+ T cells was then assessed. Miltenyi beads were used first to positively select CD4 T cells, and CD8 T cells were then positively selected from the CD4-negative fraction. After staining for CD3, CD4, CD8, CD45RA, CD27 and a live/dead dye, cells were sorted on a BD Aria II into four subsets based on CD45RA and CD27. Three healthy volunteers provided blood, and each donor's sample was split into CD4 and CD8 T cells and then further divided into four differentiation subsets. Around 0.11 L of peripheral blood was collected from each donor, and PBMC were isolated from the blood using Ficoll-Paque PLUS density-gradient centrifugation. The sorted cells were lysed in RLT buffer, after which RNA was extracted using a Qiagen RNeasy kit and kept at -80 degrees C.

The library relied on UMI-ligation and nested PCR. The beta constant-region primer consisted of an equimolar mixture of two oligonucleotides that together covered TRBC1 and TRBC2. Four rounds of PCR, combining the SP2 primer with nested alpha and beta constant-region primers, were used to amplify the ligated cDNA. A single-stranded oligonucleotide bearing the SP2 primer plus a 12-nucleotide UMI was ligated onto the 3' end of the cDNA by T4 RNA ligase 1. Incubation of the ligation reaction was carried out at 16 degrees C for 20-24 hours. To avoid over-amplification, PCR2 was usually performed as a SYBR Green qPCR and halted once a predetermined threshold was reached. Every purification after the first one was done using Agencourt AMPure XP magnetic beads. Library amounts were measured by Qubit and library quality was assessed on a TapeStation, where the main peak was expected at around 650 bp. The pooled libraries were sequenced on an Illumina MiSeq using v2 2x251 paired-end kits, which usually yielded roughly 1-2 million reads per sample. Each sample was pooled at about 4.2 nM, and about 4.5-7.5% PhiX was included to help cluster recognition. Concerning the study's data processing: Decombinator assigned V and J genes to Demultiplexor-processed FASTQ reads by tag matching, allowing a single base-pair mismatch. Collapsinator relied on UMIs to fix sequencing errors as well as frequency errors caused by PCR heterogeneity. CDR3Translator translated TCRs and extracted CDR3s from the conserved cysteine to the FGXG phenylalanine, flagging non-productive sequences. Repertoires were subsampled to equal numbers of UMI-defined TCRs before Gini, Shannon entropy and inverse Simpson indices were calculated. Power-law fits to clonotype abundance distributions were performed by maximum likelihood within the linear range. Similar UMI counts, unique TCR numbers and clonal distributions were obtained with the pipeline and with MIGEC on one naive CD8 sample. In one analysis, naive TCRs also found in any memory subset of the same donor were removed from the naive repertoire. A set of under 8,500 CMV-associated CDR3 sequences, compiled from VDJdb and a published dataset, was used to search the repertoires. The public reads were run again by TCRdb, first through fastp at Q25 and then through MiXCR, and only productive beta chains were kept. CDR3 protein sequences are deduplicated, and each keeps its most common genes and DNA. None of the V and J calls come from the authors' own analysis; TCRdb made them. In this sample the table shows approximately 140,000 distinct CDR3 sequences, roughly 23% of which occur a single time. The leading ten clones occupy around 0.11% of the sample.

The CDR3, cysteine through phenylalanine, is 18 amino acids long. Of the read, only the CDR3 DNA is kept; its 54 bases are in frame from base 1. The CDR1 and CDR2 encoded by the germline V gene (reference sequence) are LNHDA and SQIVND. V drops 1 base and J drops 8 bases, leaving 23 bases in between. In the case of this clonotype: There is no known antigen for this receptor. The input lacks base qualities; no much larger clone sits a single base away.

The chain joins TRBV19 to TRBJ2-2; TRBD2 could be the D gene, as 6 bases match. Sequencing input: naive CD4+ T cells from blood. The intended sense of this specimen's cell subset or site label: naive T cells, CD45RA high CD27+. The TCR sequence derives from a human donor in good health. The DNA sequence is as follows: TGTGCCAGTAGTATAGCAGCACGGGGGTCCTCCACTGGGGGGGAGCTGTTTTTT. It translates to CASSIAARGSSTGGELFF. The entire variable domain, with the stretches around the CDR3 drawn from the reference TRBV19 and TRBJ2-2 proteins, is DGGITQSPKYLFRKEGQNVTLSCEQNLNHDAMYWYRQDPGQGLRLIYYSQIVNDFQKGDIAEGYSVSREKKESFPLTVTSAQKNPTAFYLCASSIAARGSSTGGELFFGEGSRLTVL.